This TCR beta chain came from a study of cytomegalovirus exposure and HLA in healthy donors. Study in general: An analysis done earlier identified 100 million to 140 million unique TCR beta sequences from around 180 million T cells. Study conclusions and caveats: Researchers reported in a later analysis that a missense DCLRE1C variant was tied to TCR beta V- and J-gene trimming. TCR beta V segments were, for the most part, productive about 87% or about 30% of the time in an earlier analysis.

Vbeta (60) and Jbeta (13) primers were used in the PCR. The table came from immunoSEQ multiplex PCR; TCRdb's copy has only in-frame clones and leaves some out. The repertoire holds under 130,000 clones, with 70% to 80% as singletons. In its sample, this clone was seen a few times. The antigen is not known. Sample: PBMCs. The receptor's source is a man in his forties in good health and CMV-seronegative.

The CDR3 DNA is TGCGCCAGCAGCGGGGGAGGGAGCTCCTACGAGCAGTACTTC. Translating it yields CASSGGGSSYEQYF. The chain recombines TRBV5-1 with TRBJ2-7; 7 bases match TRBD2. Germline V lookup: CDR1 SGHRS, CDR2 YFSETQ. The CDR3 consists of 14 residues. V lost 4 bases to trimming and J lost 0 bases; unmatched junction nucleotides: 4.